Presented here are 2 T cell receptor beta chains from one specimen sequenced in a study of neurological immune-mediated disorders. In TCRdb, the 5' RACE reads were re-called with MiXCR into one record per CDR3 protein. The sample includes about 74,000 distinct CDR3 sequences, 5.2% of them seen just once. The sample taken for sequencing was PBMCs. Receptor source: a man younger than 35 with multiple sclerosis.

There are many counts of this clonotype. The chain uses TRBV27 and TRBJ1-1, with unresolved D. This CDR3 is built from 18 residues. The germline CDR1 and CDR2 sequences are MNHEY and SMNVEV (reference sequence). The ends were cut back, 1 base at V and 3 bases at J, with 21 bases in the middle. CDR3: CASSLLPLWGERDTEAFF. The DNA of the CDR3 is TGTGCCAGCAGTTTATTGCCTCTTTGGGGAGAAAGGGACACTGAAGCTTTCTTT.

This clonotype has at least ten counts. This rearrangement joins TRBV6-2 or TRBV6-3 to TRBJ2-2, with D perhaps being TRBD1 or TRBD2 (5 bases each). The V end was cut by 1 base, the J end by 2 bases, with 11 bases between. The CDR3 has 16 amino acids. The germline V gene encodes CDR1 MNHEY and CDR2 SVGEGT. CDR3 in amino acids: CASSYYPGRNTGELFF. Written as DNA, the CDR3 is TGTGCCAGCAGTTACTATCCGGGGCGTAACACCGGGGAGCTGTTTTTT.